The T cell receptor beta chain under discussion was sequenced for a study of cytomegalovirus exposure and HLA in healthy donors. Study-wide findings and caveats: Some 150 TCR beta chains were listed as cytomegalovirus-associated. The classifier, whose performance was assessed in both the original and validation cohorts, reportedly diagnosed cytomegalovirus status with high specificity and sensitivity.

Germline V gene lookup returns CDR1 SGHDT and CDR2 YYEEEE. J was trimmed by 3 bases and V by 3 bases; bases with no gene match: 8. This CDR3 contains 17 residues. Primers: 60 Vbeta forward and 13 Jbeta reverse. Sequencing was performed with immunoSEQ multiplex PCR; in TCRdb, only in-frame clones are kept and a portion is missing. The sample holds about 140,000 clones, approximately 82% seen once. To note about this clone: As yet, its antigen is unknown.

Sequencing was performed on PBMCs. V usage is TRBV5-6 and J usage is TRBJ2-6, with 8 bases that match TRBD1. The receptor comes from a man in his late teens or twenties in good health and CMV-seropositive. CDR3 bases: TGTGCCAGCAGCTCCAGGGGGCATTCAGGTGGGGCCAACGTCCTGACTTTC. Its protein product is CASSSRGHSGGANVLTF. Full variable domain (remainder filled in from reference TRBV5-6 and TRBJ2-6): DAGVTQSPTHLIKTRGQQVTLRCSPKSGHDTVSWYQQALGQGPQFIFQYYEEEERQRGNFPDRFSGHQFPNYSSELNVNALLLGDSALYLCASSSRGHSGGANVLTFGAGSRLTVL.